Listed here are 25 T cell receptor beta chains from one sample, sequenced in a study of T cell changes during pregnancy in multiple sclerosis. Sequencing used immunoSEQ multiplex PCR; TCRdb keeps in-frame clones, though not all of them. The sample contains about 60,000 clones, roughly nine tenths of which appear only once. The sample here was CD4+ T cells from peripheral blood mononuclear cells, taken in the second trimester of pregnancy. All receptors come from a female donor with multiple sclerosis, enrolled in a pregnancy study.

This sequence joins TRBV27 and TRBJ2-7; 9 bases are a match to TRBD2. Trimming took 10 bases from V and 4 from J; bases not matched to a gene: 8. The germline V gene encodes CDR1 MNHEY and CDR2 SMNVEV (reference sequence). The CDR3 contains 13 residues. CDR3 in amino acids: CATASGALYEQYF. CDR3 nucleotide sequence: TGTGCCACCGCTAGCGGGGCCCTTTACGAGCAGTACTTC.

The chain joins TRBV2 to TRBJ2-1, with 9 bases fitting TRBD1. Germline V gene sequence: CDR1 SNHLY, CDR2 FYNNEI. This CDR3 is 15 amino acids long. With V trimmed by 4 bases and J by 4 bases, 5 bases remained unmatched. CDR3 loop: CASSADRGGYNEQFF. The CDR3 region has the DNA TGTGCCAGCAGTGCGGACAGGGGAGGGTACAATGAGCAGTTCTTC.

The chain is built from TRBV19 and TRBJ1-5; 8 nucleotides align to TRBD1. Germline loops: CDR1 LNHDA, CDR2 SQIVND (reference sequence). This CDR3 is 15 amino acids long. V shed 1 base, J shed 11 bases, and the junction held 10 bases outside the gene matches. CDR3 nucleotide sequence: TGTGCCAGTAGTATAGCGGCGGGACAGGTTCGTGCCCAGCATTTT. Translating gives CASSIAAGQVRAQHF. Variable domain in full (rest from reference TRBV19 and TRBJ1-5): DGGITQSPKYLFRKEGQNVTLSCEQNLNHDAMYWYRQDPGQGLRLIYYSQIVNDFQKGDIAEGYSVSREKKESFPLTVTSAQKNPTAFYLCASSIAAGQVRAQHFGDGTRLSIL.

The chain links TRBV18 to TRBJ2-6; D is perhaps TRBD2 (7 bases). CDR3 length: 18 residues. Between the trimmed V and J ends, which lost 1 base and 0 bases, there was a span of 13 bases. The germline gives CDR1 KGHSH, CDR2 LQKENI. CDR3 bases: TGTGCCAGCTCACCACTCCGGGGGGCAAGCTCTGGGGCCAACGTCCTGACTTTC. As protein: CASSPLRGASSGANVLTF.

The chain joins TRBV7-3 to TRBJ2-5; 7 bases are shared with TRBD1. The CDR3 loop spans 13 amino acids. Germline-derived CDR1 and CDR2 are SGHTA and FQGTGA. V shed 6 bases, J shed 4 bases, and the junction held 5 bases outside the gene matches. CDR3 nucleotide sequence: TGTGCCAGCAGTCAAGGACAGGCAGAGACCCAGTACTTC. This translates into CASSQGQAETQYF.

This chain uses TRBV9 with TRBJ1-2; 7 bases are shared with TRBD1. The length of the CDR3 is 13 residues. Germline assignment: CDR1 SGDLS and CDR2 YYNGEE. Trimming removed 5 bases from V and 8 bases from J; junction bases left unmatched: 9. CDR3 in DNA: TGTGCCAGCAGGAGACAGGGTGCGGACGGCTACACCTTC. Its protein is CASRRQGADGYTF. Filled out from reference TRBV9 and TRBJ1-2, the complete variable domain reads DSGVTQTPKHLITATGQRVTLRCSPRSGDLSVYWYQQSLDQGLQFLIQYYNGEERAKGNILERFSAQQFPDLHSELNLSSLELGDSALYFCASRRQGADGYTFGSGTRLTVV.

The chain couples TRBV19 to TRBJ2-1; 9 bases line up with TRBD2. Germline values: CDR1 LNHDA, CDR2 SQIVND (reference sequence). CDR3 length equals 15 residues. Trimming took 3 bases from V and 8 from J; bases not matched to a gene: 8. The CDR3 reads CASSMGGGDGDEQFF. As DNA, the CDR3 is TGTGCCAGTAGTATGGGCGGGGGGGACGGCGATGAGCAGTTCTTC.

This chain links TRBV19 with TRBJ1-2, with TRBD1 identical over 10 bases. In germline, CDR1 is LNHDA, CDR2 SQIVND (reference sequence). Germline trimming cut 6 bases from V and 8 bases from J; bases unmatched to any gene: 18. The CDR3 covers 17 residues. The CDR3 bases are TGTGCCAGTAGGCCTCTGGGTCCCGGGACAGGGGTCAACGGCTACACCTTC. Translated: CASRPLGPGTGVNGYTF.

This clone was seen a handful of times. The chain joins TRBV19 to TRBJ1-1; D is uncertain. This CDR3 has 13 amino acids. Trimming left V 7 bases short and J 7 bases short, with 16 bases between. Germline loops: CDR1 LNHDA, CDR2 SQIVND (reference sequence). The CDR3 DNA follows: TGTGCCAGTACCTTAGACGGGGATGGTGAAGCTTTCTTT. Its translation: CASTLDGDGEAFF.

This clone has a single count. DNA for the CDR3: TGTGCCAGCAGTTCGCCCCACAGGGATGGGAAACTGTTTTTT. Residues: CASSSPHRDGKLFF. This chain links TRBV6-5 with TRBJ1-4; the D gene is possibly TRBD1 (6 bases). Trimming shortened V by 4 bases and J by 11 bases, and 17 bases separated the two germline ends. Germline values: CDR1 MNHEY, CDR2 SVGAGI. This CDR3 comprises 14 residues.

CDR3 region: CASSSQIRDRVYNEQFF. CDR3 DNA: TGTGCCAGCAGCAGTCAGATCCGGGACAGGGTTTACAATGAGCAGTTCTTC. J is TRBJ2-1 and V is TRBV27; the match to TRBD1 covers 9 bases. This CDR3 has 17 residues. The germline V gene encodes CDR1 MNHEY and CDR2 SMNVEV (reference sequence). The V segment lost 6 bases and the J segment 4 bases; nucleotides outside the gene matches: 13.

This clone has more than one count but fewer than ten. This chain connects TRBV7-2 to TRBJ1-3, with no clear D. There are 14 residues in the CDR3. Trimming pared 5 bases from V and 0 bases from J, leaving 8 bases between. Germline CDR1 SGHTA, CDR2 FQGNSA. Here the CDR3 DNA reads TGTGCCAGCAGCCCCGGACTCTCTGGAAACACCATATATTTT. This gives the protein CASSPGLSGNTIYF. Based on the CDR3 plus reference TRBV7-2 and TRBJ1-3, the full variable domain is GAGVSQSPSNKVTEKGKDVELRCDPISGHTALYWYRQSLGQGLEFLIYFQGNSAPDKSGLPSDRFSAERTGGSVSTLTIQRTQQEDSAVYLCASSPGLSGNTIYFGEGSWLTVV.

This clone has a single count. The chain employs TRBV18 and TRBJ1-1, with TRBD1 as a possible D gene (5 bases). The CDR3 covers 16 residues. The germline V and J ends were trimmed by 6 bases and 1 base, with 18 bases remaining between them. Germline CDR1 reads KGHSH; CDR2 reads LQKENI. CDR3 DNA sequence: TGTGCCAGCTCTCTCCTCTTCGACAGTCCGAACACTGAAGCTTTCTTT. It specifies CASSLLFDSPNTEAFF.

V and J are TRBV14 and TRBJ1-1; TRBD1 aligns across 8 bases. Germline assignment: CDR1 SGHDN and CDR2 FVKESK. After removal of 0 bases from V and 3 bases from J, the junction contained 9 bases not matched to a gene. The CDR3 is made up of 17 amino acids. The CDR3 sequence: CASSQEWQGAVDTEAFF. The DNA for the CDR3 is TGTGCCAGCAGCCAAGAGTGGCAGGGGGCTGTGGACACTGAAGCTTTCTTT.

The chain uses TRBV2 and TRBJ1-3; D is unresolved. Germline values: CDR1 SNHLY, CDR2 FYNNEI. V was trimmed by 5 bases and J by 2 bases, leaving 4 bases between them. This CDR3 has 12 amino acids. The CDR3 nucleotides read TGTGCCAGCAGTCGGGCTGGAAACACCATATATTTT. Residues: CASSRAGNTIYF.

This sequence joins TRBV2 and TRBJ2-1, with 8 bases identical to TRBD2. Germline V gene data show CDR1 as SNHLY and CDR2 as FYNNEI. The CDR3 spans 17 residues. J lost 5 bases, V lost 9 bases, and 18 bases had no gene match. The CDR3 DNA sequence: TGTGCCAGAGCTAAAAGGGGTGGAGCGGGAGATAACAATGAGCAGTTCTTC. This gives the protein CARAKRGGAGDNNEQFF.

V usage is TRBV5-1 and J usage is TRBJ2-3; TRBD1 is a possible D gene (5 bases). The germline V gene encodes CDR1 SGHRS and CDR2 YFSETQ. The CDR3 is made up of 14 amino acids. V was pared by 3 bases and J by 2 bases, with 10 bases between. The CDR3 region has the DNA TGCGCCAGCAGCTGGCAGGGAATCACAGATACGCAGTATTTT. This codes for CASSWQGITDTQYF.

V gene TRBV7-2 combines with J gene TRBJ1-4, with 9 bases aligning to TRBD1. CDR1 is SGHTA, CDR2 FQGNSA, per germline. The J segment lost 4 bases and the V segment lost 5 bases, leaving 8 bases of the junction unmatched. This CDR3 contains 16 residues. CDR3 amino acids: CASSRGTGLLNEKLFF. The CDR3 DNA sequence: TGTGCCAGCAGCCGCGGGACAGGGCTCCTTAATGAAAAACTGTTTTTT.

This chain uses TRBV9 with TRBJ2-5, with 8 bases aligning to TRBD2. V shed 0 bases and J 3 bases; nucleotides not matched to a gene: 1. The CDR3 length is 14 residues. Per germline, CDR1 SGDLS and CDR2 YYNGEE. CDR3 residues: CASSVGLAKETQYF. The CDR3 bases are TGTGCCAGCAGCGTAGGACTAGCGAAAGAGACCCAGTACTTC.

The chain recombines TRBV5-4 with TRBJ2-3; 10 bases line up with TRBD2. The CDR3 totals 16 residues. V lost 4 bases to trimming and J lost 0 bases; unmatched junction nucleotides: 5. Germline CDR1 and CDR2: SGHNT and YYREEE (reference sequence). CDR3: CASSRGGLASTDTQYF. CDR3 DNA: TGTGCCAGCAGCCGAGGGGGACTAGCGAGCACAGATACGCAGTATTTT.

The V and J genes are TRBV5-1 and TRBJ1-1, with TRBD1 identical over 9 bases. J was trimmed by 2 bases and V by 5 bases; bases with no gene match: 7. The germline gives CDR1 SGHRS, CDR2 YFSETQ. CDR3 size: 15 residues. In DNA, the CDR3 is TGCGCCAGCAGTCGGACAGGGGCACTAAACACTGAAGCTTTCTTT. Residues: CASSRTGALNTEAFF.

The gene calls are TRBV5-1 and TRBJ2-3, with a weak D call TRBD2 (7 bases). The germline V gene encodes CDR1 SGHRS and CDR2 YFSETQ. The CDR3 has 15 residues. V lost 0 bases, J lost 5 bases, and 13 bases lay in between. The CDR3 loop reads CASSLGGLGGDTQYF. CDR3 nucleotide sequence: TGCGCCAGCAGCTTGGGAGGACTAGGGGGAGATACGCAGTATTTT. The full variable domain, its missing parts supplied by reference TRBV5-1 and TRBJ2-3, is KAGVTQTPRYLIKTRGQQVTLSCSPISGHRSVSWYQQTPGQGLQFLFEYFSETQRNKGNFPGRFSGRQFSNSRSEMNVSTLELGDSALYLCASSLGGLGGDTQYFGPGTRLTVL.

This chain joins TRBV5-6 and TRBJ1-3; a weak D match, TRBD1 (5 bases). Germline V gene lookup returns CDR1 SGHDT and CDR2 YYEEEE. Trimming cost V 4 bases and J 4 bases, with 12 bases left between them. This CDR3 region has 14 residues. The CDR3 reads CASSRPHRGNTIYF. The CDR3 DNA reads as TGTGCCAGCAGCAGACCTCACAGGGGAAACACCATATATTTT. The complete variable domain, with remaining parts taken from reference TRBV5-6 and TRBJ1-3, reads DAGVTQSPTHLIKTRGQQVTLRCSPKSGHDTVSWYQQALGQGPQFIFQYYEEEERQRGNFPDRFSGHQFPNYSSELNVNALLLGDSALYLCASSRPHRGNTIYFGEGSWLTVV.

The chain couples TRBV9 to TRBJ1-6; TRBD1 might be the D (5 bases). The CDR3 covers 14 residues. Per germline, CDR1 SGDLS and CDR2 YYNGEE. V was trimmed by 4 bases and J by 7 bases, leaving 12 bases between them. The CDR3 sequence: CASSLSPGNSPLHF. CDR3 DNA sequence: TGTGCCAGCAGCCTCAGCCCAGGGAATTCACCCCTCCACTTT. The full variable domain, with the rest looked up from reference TRBV9 and TRBJ1-6, is DSGVTQTPKHLITATGQRVTLRCSPRSGDLSVYWYQQSLDQGLQFLIQYYNGEERAKGNILERFSAQQFPDLHSELNLSSLELGDSALYFCASSLSPGNSPLHFGNGTRLTVT.

This chain's CDR3 is CAWRQGANVLTF. In DNA form, the CDR3 reads TGTGCCTGGAGACAGGGGGCCAACGTCCTGACTTTC. The chain couples TRBV30 to TRBJ2-6; D is ambiguous. The V end lost 3 bases, the J end lost 4 bases, and 4 bases lay between the germline ends. CDR3 length: 12 amino acids. Germline CDR1 and CDR2: GTSNPN and SVGIG (reference sequence). Together with reference TRBV30 and TRBJ2-6, the CDR3 gives the full variable domain: SQTIHQWPATLVQPVGSPLSLECTVEGTSNPNLYWYRQAAGRGLQLLFYSVGIGQISSEVPQNLSASRPQDRQFILSSKKLLLSDSGFYLCAWRQGANVLTFGAGSRLTVL.